The present T cell receptor beta chain was sequenced within a study of immune characterization of retroperitoneal liposarcoma. Via MiXCR, TCRdb re-called the PCR reads, giving one row per CDR3 protein. The sample gives some 8,200 distinct CDR3 sequences, more than 40% of which show up once; about 15% is in the top ten. The sequence derives from a male donor with retroperitoneal liposarcoma. Sequenced material: tumor tissue.

The CDR3 bases are TGTGCCAGCAGTCTCAACCAACATAACTATGGCTACACCTTC. Translating it yields CASSLNQHNYGYTF. The V call is TRBV6-8, the J call TRBJ1-2; D remains unclear. Per germline, CDR1 MNHGY and CDR2 SAAAGT. The CDR3 is 14 residues long. Trimming took 5 bases from V and 1 from J, leaving 11 bases between them.